This record covers a single T cell receptor beta chain. Its antigen is undetermined. The method was immunoSEQ multiplex PCR; TCRdb's version includes in-frame clones alone and lacks a portion of them. The sample includes under 65,000 clones, almost 95% seen only once; the top ten take about 0.41%. Trimming at V came to 6 bases and at J to 7 bases, leaving 12 bases not matched to a gene. The CDR3 length is 15 residues. Germline V gene data show CDR1 as SGHKS and CDR2 as YYEKEE (reference sequence). The sample is drawn from a study of graft-versus-host responses after intestinal transplantation. Overall study results and limits: Among circulating GvH clones, peak levels were associated with early post-transplant declines in HvG clones. Analysis identified GvH clones in recipient marrow, with some appearing first in ileum or blood.

Sequences were derived from unstimulated CD4+ T cells sorted from spleen or lymph node cells, sampled before transplant. The clonotype comes from a human donor who was the organ donor for an intestinal transplant. The rearrangement uses TRBV5-5 and TRBJ2-2, with 7 bases that match TRBD1. The CDR3 region has the DNA TGTGCCAGCACCTTTGCCCTCCAGGGGGACGGGGAGCTGTTTTTT. Its translation is CASTFALQGDGELFF.